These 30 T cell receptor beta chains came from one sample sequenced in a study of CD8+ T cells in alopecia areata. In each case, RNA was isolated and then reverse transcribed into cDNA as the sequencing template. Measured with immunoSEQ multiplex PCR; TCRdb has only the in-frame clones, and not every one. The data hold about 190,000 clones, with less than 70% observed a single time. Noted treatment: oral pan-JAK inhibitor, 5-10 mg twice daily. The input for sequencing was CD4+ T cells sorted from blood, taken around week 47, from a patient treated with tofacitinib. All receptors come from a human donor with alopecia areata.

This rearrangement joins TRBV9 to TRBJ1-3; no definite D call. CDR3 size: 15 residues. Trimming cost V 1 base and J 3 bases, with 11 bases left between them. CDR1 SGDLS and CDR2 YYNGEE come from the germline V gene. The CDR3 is CASSVLGADGNTIYF. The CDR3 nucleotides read TGTGCCAGCAGCGTACTTGGCGCGGATGGAAACACCATATATTTT.

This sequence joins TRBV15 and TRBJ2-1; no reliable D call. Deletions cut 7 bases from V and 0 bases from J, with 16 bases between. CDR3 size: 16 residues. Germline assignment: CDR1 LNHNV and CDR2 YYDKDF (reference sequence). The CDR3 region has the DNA TGTGCCACCAAAGCCGGGCTGACGAGCTCCTACAATGAGCAGTTCTTC. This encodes CATKAGLTSSYNEQFF.

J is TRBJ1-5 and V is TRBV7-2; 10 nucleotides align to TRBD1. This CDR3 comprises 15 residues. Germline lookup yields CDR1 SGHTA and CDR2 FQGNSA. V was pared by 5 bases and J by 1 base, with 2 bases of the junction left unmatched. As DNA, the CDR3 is TGTGCCAGCAGCCAGGACAGGGGGAGCAATCAGCCCCAGCATTTT. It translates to CASSQDRGSNQPQHF.

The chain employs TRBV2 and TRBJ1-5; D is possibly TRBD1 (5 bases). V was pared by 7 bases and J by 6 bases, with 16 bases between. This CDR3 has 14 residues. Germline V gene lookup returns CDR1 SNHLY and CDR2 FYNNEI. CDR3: CASTPIRDLQPQHF. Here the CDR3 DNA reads TGTGCCAGCACCCCCATCCGGGACCTTCAGCCCCAGCATTTT.

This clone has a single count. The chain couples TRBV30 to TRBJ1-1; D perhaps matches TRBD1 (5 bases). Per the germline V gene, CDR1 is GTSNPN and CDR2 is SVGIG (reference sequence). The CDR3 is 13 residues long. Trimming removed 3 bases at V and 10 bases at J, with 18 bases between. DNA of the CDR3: TGTGCCTGGAGCTCAGTGATGGCAGGGCTAGCTTTCTTT. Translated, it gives CAWSSVMAGLAFF.

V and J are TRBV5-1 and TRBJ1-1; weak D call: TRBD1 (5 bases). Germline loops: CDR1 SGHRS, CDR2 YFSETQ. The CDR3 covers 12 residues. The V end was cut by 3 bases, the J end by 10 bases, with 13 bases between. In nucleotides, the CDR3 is TGCGCCAGCAGCTCCGAGCAGGGTTCAGCTTTCTTT. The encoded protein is CASSSEQGSAFF.

The CDR3 here is CATASTTYEQYF. The CDR3 DNA follows: TGTGCCACCGCCTCTACTACCTACGAGCAGTACTTC. J is TRBJ2-7 and V is TRBV10-3; no reliable D call. Trimming removed 10 bases from V and 2 bases from J, with 12 bases in between. Germline values: CDR1 ENHRY, CDR2 SYGVKD. The CDR3 sequence is 12 residues long.

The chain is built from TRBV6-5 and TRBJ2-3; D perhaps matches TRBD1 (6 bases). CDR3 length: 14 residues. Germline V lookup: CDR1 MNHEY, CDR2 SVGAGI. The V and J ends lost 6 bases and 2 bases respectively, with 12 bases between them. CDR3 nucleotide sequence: TGTGCCAGCAGCCGCACAGGGACCACAGATACGCAGTATTTT. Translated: CASSRTGTTDTQYF.

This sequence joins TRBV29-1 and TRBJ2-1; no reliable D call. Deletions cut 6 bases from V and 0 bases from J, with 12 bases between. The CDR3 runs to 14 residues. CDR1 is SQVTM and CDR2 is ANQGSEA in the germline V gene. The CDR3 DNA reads TGCAGCGTCGGCCCGGCGCTCTCCTACAATGAGCAGTTCTTC. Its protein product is CSVGPALSYNEQFF.

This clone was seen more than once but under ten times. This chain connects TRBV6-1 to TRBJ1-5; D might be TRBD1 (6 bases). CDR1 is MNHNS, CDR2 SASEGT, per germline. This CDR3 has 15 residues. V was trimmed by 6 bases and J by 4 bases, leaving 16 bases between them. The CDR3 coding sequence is TGTGCCAGCAGAGGGGAACAGGGTCCTAATCAGCCCCAGCATTTT. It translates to CASRGEQGPNQPQHF.

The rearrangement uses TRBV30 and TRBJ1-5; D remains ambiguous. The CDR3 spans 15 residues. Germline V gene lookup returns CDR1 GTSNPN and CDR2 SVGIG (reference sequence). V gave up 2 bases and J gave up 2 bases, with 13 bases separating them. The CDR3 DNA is TGTGCCTGGAGTCCCCGAGTAATTGGCAATCAGCCCCAGCATTTT. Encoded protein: CAWSPRVIGNQPQHF.

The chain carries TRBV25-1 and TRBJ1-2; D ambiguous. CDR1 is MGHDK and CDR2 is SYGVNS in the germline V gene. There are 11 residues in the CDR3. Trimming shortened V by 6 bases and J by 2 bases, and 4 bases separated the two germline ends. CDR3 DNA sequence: TGTGCCAGCAGCAGCAACTATGGCTACACCTTC. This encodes CASSSNYGYTF.

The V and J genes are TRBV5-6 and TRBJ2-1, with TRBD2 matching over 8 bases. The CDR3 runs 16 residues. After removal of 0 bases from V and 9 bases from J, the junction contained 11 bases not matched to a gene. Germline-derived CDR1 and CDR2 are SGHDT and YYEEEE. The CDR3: CASSLAGGGLPFEQFF. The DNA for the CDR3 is TGTGCCAGCAGCTTGGCCGGCGGGGGGCTACCGTTTGAGCAGTTCTTC.

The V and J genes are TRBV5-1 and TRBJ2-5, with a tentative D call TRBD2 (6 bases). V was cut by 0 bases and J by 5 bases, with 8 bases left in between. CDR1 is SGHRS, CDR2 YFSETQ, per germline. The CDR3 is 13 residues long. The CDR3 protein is CASSLVAEETQYF. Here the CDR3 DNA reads TGCGCCAGCAGCTTGGTAGCGGAGGAGACCCAGTACTTC.

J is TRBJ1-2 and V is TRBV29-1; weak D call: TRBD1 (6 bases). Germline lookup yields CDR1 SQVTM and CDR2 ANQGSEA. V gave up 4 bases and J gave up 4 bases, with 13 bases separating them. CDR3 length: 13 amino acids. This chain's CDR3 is CSVGLTGTYGYTF. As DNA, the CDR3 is TGCAGCGTTGGATTGACAGGCACCTATGGCTACACCTTC. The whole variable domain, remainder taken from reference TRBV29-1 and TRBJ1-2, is SAVISQKPSRDICQRGTSLTIQCQVDSQVTMMFWYRQQPGQSLTLIATANQGSEATYESGFVIDKFPISRPNLTFSTLTVSNMSPEDSSIYLCSVGLTGTYGYTFGSGTRLTVV.

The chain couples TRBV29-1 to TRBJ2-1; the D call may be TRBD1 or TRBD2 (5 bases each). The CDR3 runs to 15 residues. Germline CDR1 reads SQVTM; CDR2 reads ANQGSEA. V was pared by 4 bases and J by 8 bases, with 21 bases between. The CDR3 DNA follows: TGCAGCGTTGGGGGGAGAGGTGGAATTTTGGATGAGCAGTTCTTC. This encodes CSVGGRGGILDEQFF.

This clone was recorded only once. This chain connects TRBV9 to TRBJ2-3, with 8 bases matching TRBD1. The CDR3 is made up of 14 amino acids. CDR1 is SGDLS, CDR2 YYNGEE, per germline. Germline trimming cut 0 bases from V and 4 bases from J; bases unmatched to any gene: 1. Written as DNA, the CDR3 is TGTGCCAGCAGCGTAGCAGGGGGCGCAGATACGCAGTATTTT. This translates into CASSVAGGADTQYF.

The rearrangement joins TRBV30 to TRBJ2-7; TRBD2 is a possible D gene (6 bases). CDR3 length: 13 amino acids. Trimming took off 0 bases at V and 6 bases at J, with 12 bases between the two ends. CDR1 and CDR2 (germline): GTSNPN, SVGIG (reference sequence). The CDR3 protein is CAWSVMRGTEQYF. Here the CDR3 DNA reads TGTGCCTGGAGTGTAATGCGGGGAACCGAGCAGTACTTC.

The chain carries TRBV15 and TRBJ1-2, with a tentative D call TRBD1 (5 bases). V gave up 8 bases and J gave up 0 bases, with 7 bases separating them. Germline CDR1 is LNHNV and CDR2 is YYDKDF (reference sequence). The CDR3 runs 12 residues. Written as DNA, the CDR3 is TGTGCCACCGGGGCAGCTAACTATGGCTACACCTTC. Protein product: CATGAANYGYTF.

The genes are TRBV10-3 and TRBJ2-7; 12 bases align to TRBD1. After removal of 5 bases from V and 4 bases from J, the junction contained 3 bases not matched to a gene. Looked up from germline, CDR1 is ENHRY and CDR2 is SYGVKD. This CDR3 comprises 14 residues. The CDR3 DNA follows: TGTGCCATCAGTTGGGGACAGGGGGCTTACGAGCAGTACTTC. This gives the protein CAISWGQGAYEQYF.

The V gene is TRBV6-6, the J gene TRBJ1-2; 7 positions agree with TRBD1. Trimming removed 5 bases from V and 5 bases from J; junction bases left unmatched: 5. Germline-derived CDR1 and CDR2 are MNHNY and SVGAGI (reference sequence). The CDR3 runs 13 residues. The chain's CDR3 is CASSDRVDYGYTF. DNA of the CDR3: TGTGCCAGCAGTGACAGGGTAGATTATGGCTACACCTTC.

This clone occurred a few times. The CDR3 sequence: CSARDRGGEQYF. CDR3 DNA sequence: TGCAGCGCCCGGGACAGGGGAGGCGAGCAGTACTTC. This chain uses TRBV29-1 with TRBJ2-7, with TRBD1 identical over 10 bases. J gave up 6 bases and V 7 bases, and 6 bases lay outside the gene matches. CDR1 and CDR2 from the germline V gene are SQVTM and ANQGSEA. The CDR3 spans 12 residues.

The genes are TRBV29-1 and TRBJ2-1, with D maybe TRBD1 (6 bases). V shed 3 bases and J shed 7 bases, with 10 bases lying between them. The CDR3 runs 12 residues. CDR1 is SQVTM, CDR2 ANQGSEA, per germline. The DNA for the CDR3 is TGCAGCGTTGAGTCGACAGGTAATGAGCAGTTCTTC. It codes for CSVESTGNEQFF.

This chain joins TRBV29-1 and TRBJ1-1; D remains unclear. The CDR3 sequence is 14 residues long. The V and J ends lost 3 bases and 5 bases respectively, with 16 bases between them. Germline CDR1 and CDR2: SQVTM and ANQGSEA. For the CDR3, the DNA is TGCAGCGTTGACGGGCCGATACCGAGGACTGAAGCTTTCTTT. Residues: CSVDGPIPRTEAFF.

The CDR3 sequence is CSVEDGAAGGAFF. The DNA of the CDR3 is TGCAGCGTTGAAGATGGGGCAGCGGGGGGAGCTTTCTTT. The V and J genes are TRBV29-1 and TRBJ1-1, with D maybe TRBD1 (5 bases). The germline V gene has CDR1 SQVTM and CDR2 ANQGSEA. V was cut by 0 bases and J by 10 bases, with 15 bases left in between. The CDR3 consists of 13 residues.

The CDR3 sequence is CASSLVSTAIRPDTQYF. The CDR3 nucleotides are TGTGCCAGCAGCTTAGTCTCTACGGCCATACGGCCCGATACGCAGTATTTT. This chain links TRBV7-2 with TRBJ2-3; D gene unclear. Germline V gene data show CDR1 as SGHTA and CDR2 as FQGNSA. The ends were cut back, 1 base at V and 6 bases at J, with 20 bases in the middle. This CDR3 has 17 amino acids.

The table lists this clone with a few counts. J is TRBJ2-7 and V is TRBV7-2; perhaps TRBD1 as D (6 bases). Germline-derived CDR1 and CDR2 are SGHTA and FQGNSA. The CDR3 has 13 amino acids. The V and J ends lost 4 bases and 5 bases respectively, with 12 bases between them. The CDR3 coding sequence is TGTGCCAGCAGCTCGAACGCAGGGGACGAGCAGTACTTC. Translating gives CASSSNAGDEQYF.

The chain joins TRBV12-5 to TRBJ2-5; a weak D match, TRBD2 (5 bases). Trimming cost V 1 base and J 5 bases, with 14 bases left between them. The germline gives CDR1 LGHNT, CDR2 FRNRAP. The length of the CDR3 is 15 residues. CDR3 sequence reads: CASGLERTPRETQYF. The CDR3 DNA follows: TGTGCTAGTGGTTTGGAAAGGACTCCCCGCGAGACCCAGTACTTC.

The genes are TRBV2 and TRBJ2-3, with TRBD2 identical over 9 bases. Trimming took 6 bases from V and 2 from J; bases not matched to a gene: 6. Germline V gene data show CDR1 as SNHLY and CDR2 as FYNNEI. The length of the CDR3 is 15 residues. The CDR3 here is CASRRLAGVTDTQYF. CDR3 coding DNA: TGTGCCAGCAGGAGATTAGCGGGGGTCACAGATACGCAGTATTTT.

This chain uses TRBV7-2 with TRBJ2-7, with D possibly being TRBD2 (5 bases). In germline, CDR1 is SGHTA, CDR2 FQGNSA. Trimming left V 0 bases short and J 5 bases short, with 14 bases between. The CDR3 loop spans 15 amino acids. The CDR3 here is CASSLAPGDSDEQYF. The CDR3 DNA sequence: TGTGCCAGCAGCTTAGCGCCAGGCGATAGCGACGAGCAGTACTTC.